Shown below are 18 T cell receptor beta chains from a single sample sequenced in a study of blood T cell repertoires in COVID-19. TCRdb's table, derived via immunoSEQ multiplex PCR, lists solely in-frame clones and lacks some. The profile shows about 150,000 clones, roughly 80% of them singletons. The specimen was peripheral blood. The origin of the receptors is a man in his 60s with acute or convalescent COVID-19.

V is TRBV7-6 and J is TRBJ1-2; D not certain. This CDR3 has 16 amino acids. Germline lookup yields CDR1 SGHVS and CDR2 FNYEAQ. Trimming took off 0 bases at V and 2 bases at J, with 13 bases between the two ends. The CDR3, as DNA: TGTGCCAGCAGCTTAGCCCCACGAACACCGAACTATGGCTACACCTTC. Translation gives CASSLAPRTPNYGYTF.

The V call is TRBV20-1, the J call TRBJ1-1; D gene ambiguous. CDR3 size: 15 residues. The germline V and J ends were trimmed by 3 bases and 4 bases, with 18 bases remaining between them. The germline gives CDR1 DFQATT, CDR2 SNEGSKA (reference sequence). The CDR3 loop is CSASRGRRLSTEAFF. CDR3 nucleotide sequence: TGCAGTGCTAGTCGAGGACGGAGGTTGAGCACTGAAGCTTTCTTT.

The chain is built from TRBV27 and TRBJ1-6; 10 bases map to TRBD1. The CDR3 contains 15 residues. Trimming removed 5 bases from V and 6 bases from J; junction bases left unmatched: 4. Looked up from germline, CDR1 is MNHEY and CDR2 is SMNVEV (reference sequence). This CDR3 reads CASSPTGGVNSPLHF. CDR3 nucleotide sequence: TGTGCCAGCAGTCCGACAGGGGGCGTTAATTCACCCCTCCACTTT.

The chain has TRBV7-2 and TRBJ1-2; D remains unclear. The CDR3 totals 13 residues. V was cut by 0 bases and J by 5 bases, with 7 bases left in between. Germline CDR1 reads SGHTA; CDR2 reads FQGNSA. The CDR3 loop reads CASSLAAGYGYTF. For the CDR3, the DNA is TGTGCCAGCAGCTTAGCGGCGGGATATGGCTACACCTTC.

The chain carries TRBV7-2 and TRBJ1-2, with TRBD1 matching 9 bases. V dropped 5 bases and J dropped 4; count of bases not matched to a gene: 5. The germline CDR1 and CDR2 sequences are SGHTA and FQGNSA. This CDR3 region has 14 residues. The CDR3, as DNA: TGTGCCAGCAGCCCGCGGACAGGGGCCTATGGCTACACCTTC. As protein: CASSPRTGAYGYTF.

Only a few counts were recorded for this clone. The chain carries TRBV11-2 and TRBJ1-2; no clear D gene. CDR1 is SGHAT and CDR2 is FQNNGV in the germline V gene. The CDR3 totals 17 residues. Trimming stripped 5 bases from V and 0 bases from J, with 19 bases between. CDR3 sequence (DNA): TGTGCCAGCAGCCCAAGAGCAGGCCGCCTTACTAACTATGGCTACACCTTC. This gives the protein CASSPRAGRLTNYGYTF.

The V and J genes are TRBV4-3 and TRBJ2-7, with TRBD1 identical over 9 bases. With 0 bases clipped from V and 4 bases from J, the junction kept 7 bases outside the gene matches. Germline V gene sequence: CDR1 LGHNA, CDR2 YSLEER. The CDR3 has 16 amino acids. The CDR3 loop reads CASSQDPWTGAYEQYF. The CDR3 coding sequence is TGCGCCAGCAGCCAAGATCCCTGGACAGGGGCTTACGAGCAGTACTTC.

The chain employs TRBV27 and TRBJ2-7, with D perhaps TRBD1 (5 bases). The V gene lost 0 bases and the J gene lost 3 bases, with 9 bases spanning the gap. This CDR3 contains 14 residues. Germline lookup yields CDR1 MNHEY and CDR2 SMNVEV (reference sequence). In DNA form, the CDR3 reads TGTGCCAGCAGTTTATCGAGGCAGGGCTACGAGCAGTACTTC. Residues: CASSLSRQGYEQYF.

This rearrangement joins TRBV7-3 to TRBJ1-1; D unresolved. This CDR3 is 13 amino acids long. V gave up 6 bases and J gave up 0 bases, with 8 bases separating them. CDR1 and CDR2 from the germline V gene are SGHTA and FQGTGA. The CDR3 nucleotides are TGTGCCAGCAGTCCAGGTTTGAACACTGAAGCTTTCTTT. Translating gives CASSPGLNTEAFF.

In this sample, this clone turned up once. The chain carries TRBV19 and TRBJ1-1; D is perhaps TRBD1 (6 bases). The CDR3 is made up of 13 amino acids. V dropped 3 bases and J dropped 11 bases, with 16 bases sitting between them. The germline CDR1 and CDR2 sequences are LNHDA and SQIVND (reference sequence). The CDR3 loop is CASSIGGGAGAFF. The CDR3 bases are TGTGCCAGTAGTATCGGCGGGGGGGCCGGTGCTTTCTTT. Full variable domain (missing parts from reference TRBV19 and TRBJ1-1): DGGITQSPKYLFRKEGQNVTLSCEQNLNHDAMYWYRQDPGQGLRLIYYSQIVNDFQKGDIAEGYSVSREKKESFPLTVTSAQKNPTAFYLCASSIGGGAGAFFGQGTRLTVV.

The genes are TRBV2 and TRBJ2-7, with D perhaps TRBD1 (5 bases). This CDR3 is 16 amino acids long. Trimming cost V 6 bases and J 1 base, with 19 bases left between them. Germline CDR1 reads SNHLY; CDR2 reads FYNNEI. The CDR3 loop is CASSPDNGAGSYEQYF. The CDR3 bases are TGTGCCAGCAGCCCGGATAATGGGGCCGGGTCCTACGAGCAGTACTTC.

On this clone: The junction shows a germline mismatch at one end, possibly a read error. This chain joins TRBV7-7 and TRBJ2-5; TRBD2 matches at 14 bases. CDR1 SSHAT and CDR2 FNYEAQ come from the germline V gene (reference sequence). This CDR3 region has 15 residues. The CDR3 bases are TGTGCTAGCAGCTTGGGACTAGCGGGAGTGGAGACCCAGTACTTC. It encodes CASSLGLAGVETQYF. Together with reference TRBV7-7 and TRBJ2-5, the CDR3 gives the full variable domain: GAGVSQSPRYKVTKRGQDVTLRCDPISSHATLYWYQQALGQGPEFLTYFNYEAQPDKSGLPSDRFSAERPEGSISTLTIQRTEQRDSAMYRCASSLGLAGVETQYFGPGTRLLVL.

The V gene is TRBV5-4, the J gene TRBJ1-2; TRBD1 matches at 11 bases. V shed 5 bases, J shed 3 bases, and the junction held 3 bases outside the gene matches. The CDR3 totals 14 residues. Germline assignment: CDR1 SGHNT and CDR2 YYREEE (reference sequence). This CDR3 is CASRRTGGDYGYTF. CDR3 DNA: TGTGCCAGCAGGAGGACAGGGGGCGACTATGGCTACACCTTC.

CDR3 coding DNA: TGTGCCACCAGCAGAGGTGCAGTCTATGGCTACACCTTC. Translating gives CATSRGAVYGYTF. This chain connects TRBV15 to TRBJ1-2; D unresolved. CDR1 is LNHNV and CDR2 is YYDKDF in the germline V gene (reference sequence). The CDR3 has 13 amino acids. V lost 1 base and J 4 bases, leaving 7 bases between the germline ends.

V is TRBV6-2 or TRBV6-3 and J is TRBJ2-7, with D maybe TRBD2 (6 bases). The CDR3 length is 16 residues. Germline V gives CDR1 MNHEY, CDR2 SVGEGT. Trimming removed 3 bases at V and 4 bases at J, with 19 bases between. As DNA, the CDR3 is TGTGCCAGCAGTTATGTCGGGAGTGTTGGGGCTTACGAGCAGTACTTC. It is translated as CASSYVGSVGAYEQYF.

The chain uses TRBV5-4 and TRBJ2-7; 10 bases align to TRBD2. The V segment lost 0 bases and the J segment 8 bases; nucleotides outside the gene matches: 11. Germline V gene data show CDR1 as SGHNT and CDR2 as YYREEE (reference sequence). This CDR3 is 16 amino acids long. CDR3 region: CASSLAESGGAWKQYF. CDR3 nucleotides: TGTGCCAGCAGCTTGGCCGAGAGCGGGGGGGCTTGGAAGCAGTACTTC. Filled out from reference TRBV5-4 and TRBJ2-7, the complete variable domain reads ETGVTQSPTHLIKTRGQQVTLRCSSQSGHNTVSWYQQALGQGPQFIFQYYREEENGRGNFPPRFSGLQFPNYSSELNVNALELDDSALYLCASSLAESGGAWKQYFGPGTRLTVT.

The chain employs TRBV19 and TRBJ2-1; 7 positions agree with TRBD2. The CDR3 is 15 residues long. Germline V gene lookup returns CDR1 LNHDA and CDR2 SQIVND (reference sequence). Unmatched junction bases numbered 11, after V lost 2 bases and J lost 10 bases. The CDR3 spells CASSISPTSVGEQFF. CDR3 bases: TGTGCCAGTAGTATATCCCCCACTAGCGTTGGGGAGCAGTTCTTC.

The V and J genes are TRBV7-2 and TRBJ1-3; no reliable D call. V was clipped by 4 bases and J by 0 bases, with 13 bases between them. The CDR3 has 16 amino acids. Germline CDR1 is SGHTA and CDR2 is FQGNSA. CDR3 loop: CASSSSRVLSGNTIYF. The DNA for the CDR3 is TGTGCCAGCAGCTCCTCCCGCGTACTCTCTGGAAACACCATATATTTT. Looking up the rest from reference TRBV7-2 and TRBJ1-3 gives the full variable domain: GAGVSQSPSNKVTEKGKDVELRCDPISGHTALYWYRQSLGQGLEFLIYFQGNSAPDKSGLPSDRFSAERTGGSVSTLTIQRTQQEDSAVYLCASSSSRVLSGNTIYFGEGSWLTVV.